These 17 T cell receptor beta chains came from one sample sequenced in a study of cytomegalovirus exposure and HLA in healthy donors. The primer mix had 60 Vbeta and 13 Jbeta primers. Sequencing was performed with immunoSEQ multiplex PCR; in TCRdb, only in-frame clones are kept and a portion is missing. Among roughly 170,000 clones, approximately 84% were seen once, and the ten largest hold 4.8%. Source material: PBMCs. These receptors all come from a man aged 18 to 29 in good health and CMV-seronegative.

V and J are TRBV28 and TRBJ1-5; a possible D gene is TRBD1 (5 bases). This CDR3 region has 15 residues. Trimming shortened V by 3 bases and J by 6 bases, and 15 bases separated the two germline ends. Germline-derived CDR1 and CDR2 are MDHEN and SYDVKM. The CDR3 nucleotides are TGTGCCAGCAGTTTTAAGTTCGGGGGAGGTCAGCCCCAGCATTTT. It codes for CASSFKFGGGQPQHF.

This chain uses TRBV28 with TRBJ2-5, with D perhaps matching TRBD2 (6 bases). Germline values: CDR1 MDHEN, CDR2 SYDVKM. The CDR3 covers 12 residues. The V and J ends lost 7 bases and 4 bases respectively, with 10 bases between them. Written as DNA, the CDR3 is TGTGCCAGCATCCTGGAGGGAGAGACCCAGTACTTC. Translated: CASILEGETQYF.

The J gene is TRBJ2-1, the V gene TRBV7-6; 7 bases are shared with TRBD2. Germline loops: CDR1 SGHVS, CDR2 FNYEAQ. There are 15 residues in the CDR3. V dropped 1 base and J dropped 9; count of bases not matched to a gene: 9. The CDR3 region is CASSLDPWGEGEQFF. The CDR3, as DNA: TGTGCCAGCAGCTTAGATCCTTGGGGGGAGGGTGAGCAGTTCTTC.

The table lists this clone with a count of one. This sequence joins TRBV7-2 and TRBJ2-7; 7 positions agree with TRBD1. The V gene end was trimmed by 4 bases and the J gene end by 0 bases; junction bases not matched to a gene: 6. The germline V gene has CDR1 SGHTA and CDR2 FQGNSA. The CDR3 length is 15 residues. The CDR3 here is CASSSFGTASYEQYF. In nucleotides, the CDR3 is TGTGCCAGCAGCTCGTTTGGGACAGCCTCCTACGAGCAGTACTTC.

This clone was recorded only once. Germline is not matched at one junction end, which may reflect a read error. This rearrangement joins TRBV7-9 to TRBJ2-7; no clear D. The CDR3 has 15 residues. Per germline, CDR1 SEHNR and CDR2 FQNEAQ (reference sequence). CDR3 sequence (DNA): TGTTCCAGCAGCCCAGGCCACCTCCCCGCCTACGAGCAGTACTTC. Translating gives CSSSPGHLPAYEQYF.

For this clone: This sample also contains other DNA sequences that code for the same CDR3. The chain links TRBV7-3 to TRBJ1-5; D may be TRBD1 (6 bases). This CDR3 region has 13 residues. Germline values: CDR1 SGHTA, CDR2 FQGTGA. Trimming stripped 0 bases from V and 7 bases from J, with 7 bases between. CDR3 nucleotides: TGTGCCAGCAGCTTAACAGGGGGACAGCCCCAGCATTTT. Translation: CASSLTGGQPQHF.

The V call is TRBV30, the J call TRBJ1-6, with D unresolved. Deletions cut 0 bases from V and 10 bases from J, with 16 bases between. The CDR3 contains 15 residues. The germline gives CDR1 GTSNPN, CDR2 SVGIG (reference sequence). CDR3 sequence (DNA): TGTGCCTGGAGTGTACTGGGCAGCGGTGGGTCACCCCTCCACTTT. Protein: CAWSVLGSGGSPLHF.

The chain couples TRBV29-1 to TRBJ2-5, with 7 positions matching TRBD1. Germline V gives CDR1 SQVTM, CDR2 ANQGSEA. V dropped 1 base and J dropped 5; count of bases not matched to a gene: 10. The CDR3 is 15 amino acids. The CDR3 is CSVEGQGKDGETQYF. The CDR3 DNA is TGCAGCGTTGAAGGACAGGGAAAGGACGGGGAGACCCAGTACTTC.

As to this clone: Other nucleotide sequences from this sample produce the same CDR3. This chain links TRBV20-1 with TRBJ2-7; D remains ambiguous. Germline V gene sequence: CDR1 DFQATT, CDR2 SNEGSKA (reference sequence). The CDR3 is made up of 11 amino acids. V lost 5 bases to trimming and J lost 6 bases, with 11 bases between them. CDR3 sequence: CSASRPGEQYF. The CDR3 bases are TGCAGTGCTTCCCGTCCCGGCGAGCAGTACTTC.

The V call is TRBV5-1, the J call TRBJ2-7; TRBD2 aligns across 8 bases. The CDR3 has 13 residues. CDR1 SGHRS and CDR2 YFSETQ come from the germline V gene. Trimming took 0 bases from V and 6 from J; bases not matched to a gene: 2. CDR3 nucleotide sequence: TGCGCCAGCAGCTTGGAACTAGCGGCCGAGCAGTACTTC. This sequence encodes CASSLELAAEQYF.

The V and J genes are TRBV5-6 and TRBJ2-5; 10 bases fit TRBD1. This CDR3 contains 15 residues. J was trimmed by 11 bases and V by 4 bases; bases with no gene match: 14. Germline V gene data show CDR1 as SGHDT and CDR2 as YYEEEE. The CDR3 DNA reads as TGTGCCAGCAGCCTAAGACAGGGGGCGCGGTATGAGCAGTACTTC. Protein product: CASSLRQGARYEQYF.

CDR3 nucleotide sequence: TGTGCCAGCAGCCAAGACCCCGGGGAGCAGCCCCAGCATTTT. Translation: CASSQDPGEQPQHF. The chain uses TRBV4-2 and TRBJ1-5; D not resolved. The CDR3 sequence is 14 residues long. Trimming left V 0 bases short and J 7 bases short, with 10 bases between. The germline V gene encodes CDR1 LGHNA and CDR2 YNFKEQ.

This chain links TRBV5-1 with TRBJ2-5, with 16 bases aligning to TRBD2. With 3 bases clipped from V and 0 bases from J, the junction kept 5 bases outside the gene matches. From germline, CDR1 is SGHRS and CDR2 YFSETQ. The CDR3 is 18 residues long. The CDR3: CASSSGLAGGKYQETQYF. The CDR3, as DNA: TGCGCCAGCAGCTCGGGACTAGCGGGGGGGAAGTACCAAGAGACCCAGTACTTC.

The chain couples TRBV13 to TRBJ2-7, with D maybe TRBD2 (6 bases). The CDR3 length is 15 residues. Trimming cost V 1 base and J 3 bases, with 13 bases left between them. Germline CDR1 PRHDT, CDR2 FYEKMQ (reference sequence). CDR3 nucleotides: TGTGCCAGCAGCTTAGTAAGCGGAGGGGTCTACGAGCAGTACTTC. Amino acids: CASSLVSGGVYEQYF.

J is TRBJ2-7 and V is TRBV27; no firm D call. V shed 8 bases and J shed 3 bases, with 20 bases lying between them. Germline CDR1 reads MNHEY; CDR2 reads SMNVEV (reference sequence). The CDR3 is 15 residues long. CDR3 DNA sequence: TGTGCCAGCGGCCCCCTCGGGTACTTGAACTACGAGCAGTACTTC. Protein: CASGPLGYLNYEQYF.

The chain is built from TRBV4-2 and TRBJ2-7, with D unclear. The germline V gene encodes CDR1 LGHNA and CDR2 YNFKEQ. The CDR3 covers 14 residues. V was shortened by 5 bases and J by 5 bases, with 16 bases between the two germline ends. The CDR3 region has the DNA TGTGCCAGCAGCAAAACAGTGACCTTGGACGAGCAGTACTTC. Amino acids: CASSKTVTLDEQYF.

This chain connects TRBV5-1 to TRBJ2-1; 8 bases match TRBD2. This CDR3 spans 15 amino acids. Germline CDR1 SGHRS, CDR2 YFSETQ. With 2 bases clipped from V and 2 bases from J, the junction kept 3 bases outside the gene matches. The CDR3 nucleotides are TGCGCCAGCAGCTTAGCGGGAGCCCCCTACAATGAGCAGTTCTTC. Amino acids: CASSLAGAPYNEQFF. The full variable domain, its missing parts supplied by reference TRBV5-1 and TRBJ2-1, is KAGVTQTPRYLIKTRGQQVTLSCSPISGHRSVSWYQQTPGQGLQFLFEYFSETQRNKGNFPGRFSGRQFSNSRSEMNVSTLELGDSALYLCASSLAGAPYNEQFFGPGTRLTVL.